This T cell receptor (beta chain) was profiled in a study of shared clonotypes between healthy human individuals (dated by TCRdb to 2018 to 2020). In the study overall: Two women and a few men aged 18 to 49 years were included in the cohort. Per donor, three plates each were used for CD4 naive and CD4 memory, two for CD8 naive, and one for CD8 memory. Blood TCR repertoires of about 5 healthy adults were deeply sequenced to estimate repertoire size and the extent of clonotype sharing between individuals. Libraries were prepared and TCR repertoires were sequenced by different laboratories using diverse techniques, in order to increase sequencing depth and limit assay-specific biases. Per donor, leukapheresis produced somewhere between about 0.85 and 10 billion PBMCs. The research as a whole found: Rarefaction of sorted-subset datasets indicated incomplete sequencing despite the large sequencing depth. Clonotypes shared by all four sorted-subset donors showed higher generation probabilities than non-shared clonotypes. Sharing across several donors was observed for around 5% of naive CD4, less than 4% of naive CD8, 2% to 2.5% of memory CD4, and 0.4% of memory CD8 clonotypes. Sampling was limited to blood, and TCR repertoires in tissue likely differ from TCR repertoires in blood. The genetic and exposure-history diversity represented was limited by the small number of donors. Estimated clonotype richness was generally larger for naive than for memory subsets. Based on pairwise subsampling, the degree of clonotype sharing among donors was expected to be affected by sequencing depth.

TCR CDR3 regions were amplified from genomic DNA by multiplex PCR using the deep immunoSEQ assay. Extracted genomic DNA from each cell subset was spread evenly across all wells of several immunoSEQ 96-well plates, with each plate serving as a replicate. Each replicate PCR for sorted subsets received about 200 ng genomic DNA, equal to tens of thousands of T cell genomes. Purified libraries were measured with a Qubit 3.0 fluorometer, size-checked on a Bioanalyzer 2100, and measured again with the KAPA Library Quantification kit. Each immunoSEQ 96-well plate was sequenced on its own single-read 150-cycle Illumina NextSeq 550 flow cell. The paper's processing steps were these. Because the immunoSEQ output held only junctional sequences and lacked quality scores, the filtering could not match the filtering applied to full-length reads. Sequences were annotated with PyIR, a Python wrapper for IgBLAST v1.9, using IMGT germline references to assign V/J genes and CDR3. Reads with weak V/J assignments (E-value above 1e-6), missing CDR3, stop codons, out-of-frame junctions, or ambiguous translated residues were removed. V3J clonotypes were defined by identical inferred V gene, J gene, and CDR3 amino acid sequence. Percentage overlap between repertoires was computed as shared unique clonotypes divided by the size of the smaller repertoire. Repertoire richness was assessed with RTK rarefaction, the Chao1 estimator, and Recon v2.1 estimates of unobserved clonotypes. For all TCRbeta clonotypes obtained by the gDNA method from a handful of donors, generation probabilities were computed with OLGA. TCRdb took over this immuneACCESS table, retaining in-frame rearrangements with V and J assigned. Such tables are incomplete; in checked studies, under half of the missing clones stem from an unresolved V gene, and the remainder is unexplained. The D gene and trimming were derived from the DNA, and the V and J assignments and clone size from that table. This sample gives approximately 2,000,000 clones in total; 85% to 95% of them show up just once. The biggest ten clones account for approximately 0.41% of the sample.

Donors were healthy HIV-negative adults with no recently reported acute infections or vaccinations. All donors were Caucasian adults living in Nashville, Tennessee, USA. CD4+ T cells were enriched by magnetic negative selection; naive cells were then positively selected on CD45RA, and the negative fraction formed the memory subset. Blood was collected by leukapheresis, and PBMCs were isolated by Ficoll-Histopaque density gradient centrifugation and then cryopreserved in liquid nitrogen vapor phase. Analytical flow cytometry was used to check the purity and quantity of each magnetically sorted T cell population. Genomic DNA was isolated from each sorted fraction and quantified by UV absorbance on a Nanodrop 2000c. On this clone: Its antigen specificity is not known. Per-base qualities were not stored, and no clone one base away is much larger.

Inclusive of the bounding cysteine and phenylalanine, the CDR3 is 15 residues long. Only the CDR3 portion is preserved as DNA: 45 bases, with reading frame beginning at the first base. The CDR1 and CDR2 encoded by the germline V gene are SGHRS and YFSETQ. Compared with germline, V lacks 1 base and J lacks 6 bases; bases without a gene match: 6. This TCR derives from a man aged 18-30 years in good health. Some clones in this sample may be carry-over from other donors' samples. The sequence is built from TRBV5-1 and TRBJ2-2; a stretch of 7 junction bases matches TRBD1. Sequencing was done on a sample of naive CD4+ T cells from PBMCs. Interpreted using the paper, the cell subset or site label stands for: CD45RA+ positively selected. The nucleotide sequence is TGCGCCAGCAGCTTGCAAGGGGGCCCGTCCGGGGAGCTGTTTTTT. This gives the protein CASSLQGGPSGELFF. The CDR3, completed at both ends by the reference TRBV5-1 and TRBJ2-2 genes, gives the full variable domain KAGVTQTPRYLIKTRGQQVTLSCSPISGHRSVSWYQQTPGQGLQFLFEYFSETQRNKGNFPGRFSGRQFSNSRSEMNVSTLELGDSALYLCASSLQGGPSGELFFGEGSRLTVL.